This entry lists 13 T cell receptor beta chains sequenced from one sample in a study of blood T cell repertoires in COVID-19. The method was immunoSEQ multiplex PCR; TCRdb's version includes in-frame clones alone and lacks a portion of them. The sample shows 76,000 or so clones, 91% of them seen only once. Sequenced sample: peripheral blood. These receptors came from a human donor in a cohort sampled during active COVID-19.

The chain employs TRBV25-1 and TRBJ1-1; unclear D gene. This CDR3 has 14 residues. From germline, CDR1 is MGHDK and CDR2 SYGVNS. The V and J ends lost 4 bases and 1 base respectively, with 10 bases between them. DNA for the CDR3: TGTGCCAGCAGTGGGGAGGTGGAGAACACTGAAGCTTTCTTT. Translating it yields CASSGEVENTEAFF.

The DNA for the CDR3 is TGTGCCAGCAGCTTAGACACGATGAACACTGAAGCTTTCTTT. It encodes CASSLDTMNTEAFF. The V gene is TRBV7-9, the J gene TRBJ1-1; no firm D call. Per germline, CDR1 SEHNR and CDR2 FQNEAQ (reference sequence). There are 14 residues in the CDR3. Trimming took 1 base from V and 0 from J, leaving 6 bases between them. The full variable domain, completed using reference TRBV7-9 and TRBJ1-1, is DTGVSQNPRHKITKRGQNVTFRCDPISEHNRLYWYRQTLGQGPEFLTYFQNEAQLEKSRLLSDRFSAERPKGSFSTLEIQRTEQGDSAMYLCASSLDTMNTEAFFGQGTRLTVV.

The chain links TRBV6-2 or TRBV6-3 to TRBJ2-5, with TRBD2 matching 8 bases. Germline trimming cut 6 bases from V and 7 bases from J; bases unmatched to any gene: 13. CDR3 size: 15 residues. Germline CDR1 is MNHEY and CDR2 is SVGEGT. The CDR3 DNA reads TGTGCCAGCAGCCAGGGCGGGGGGAAGGCGGGGACCCAGTACTTC. As protein: CASSQGGGKAGTQYF.

The chain recombines TRBV9 with TRBJ2-1; 10 nucleotides align to TRBD2. J was trimmed by 3 bases and V by 3 bases; bases with no gene match: 6. The CDR3 length is 16 residues. Germline V gene lookup returns CDR1 SGDLS and CDR2 YYNGEE. CDR3 residues: CASSARAGGIYNEQFF. For the CDR3, the DNA is TGTGCCAGCAGCGCCCGAGCGGGGGGGATCTACAATGAGCAGTTCTTC.

This chain connects TRBV28 to TRBJ1-5, with unresolved D. The V gene's germline CDR1 is MDHEN and CDR2 SYDVKM. Between the trimmed V and J ends, which lost 2 bases and 7 bases, there was a span of 9 bases. The CDR3 runs 13 residues. DNA for the CDR3: TGTGCCAGCAGTTTAAAAGCCAACCAGCCCCAGCATTTT. Translating it yields CASSLKANQPQHF.

The rearrangement joins TRBV5-4 to TRBJ1-4; D unresolved. Trimming took 4 bases from V and 1 from J, leaving 8 bases between them. Germline CDR1 SGHNT, CDR2 YYREEE (reference sequence). The CDR3 extends over 14 amino acids. The CDR3 DNA reads TGTGCCAGCAGCCGGGAGGGAACTAATGAAAAACTGTTTTTT. Translation gives CASSREGTNEKLFF.

The chain is built from TRBV24-1 and TRBJ1-1, with D possibly TRBD1 on 6 matching bases. Germline V lookup: CDR1 KGHDR, CDR2 SFDVKD. The germline V and J ends were trimmed by 12 bases and 3 bases, with 22 bases remaining between them. This CDR3 spans 15 amino acids. CDR3: CAPSRYRVDYTEAFF. For the CDR3, the DNA is TGTGCCCCATCCCGGTACAGGGTAGATTACACTGAAGCTTTCTTT.

Notes on this clone: One end of the junction varies from germline; a read error may be responsible. This chain joins TRBV18 and TRBJ2-6; D gene uncertain. The germline gives CDR1 KGHSH, CDR2 LQKENI. The CDR3 sequence is 16 residues long. CDR3 loop: CASSPPGAPGANVLTF. The CDR3 DNA reads as TGTGCCAGCTCCCCACCAGGAGCTCCCGGGGCCAACGTCCTGACTTTC.

The chain uses TRBV6-5 and TRBJ2-1; weak D call: TRBD2 (6 bases). The CDR3 covers 12 residues. Germline CDR1 is MNHEY and CDR2 is SVGAGI. Trimming stripped 0 bases from V and 12 bases from J, with 9 bases between. CDR3 sequence reads: CASSYSVGGQFF. CDR3 DNA: TGTGCCAGCAGTTACTCTGTGGGAGGGCAGTTCTTC.

This chain uses TRBV2 with TRBJ2-7; TRBD1 agrees at 9 bases. The CDR3 is 15 amino acids. The germline gives CDR1 SNHLY, CDR2 FYNNEI. Trimming took 6 bases from V and 1 from J; bases not matched to a gene: 7. The CDR3 DNA reads as TGTGCCAGCAGGTTTTCCGGGACAGGGTCCTACGAGCAGTACTTC. Translating gives CASRFSGTGSYEQYF.

This chain connects TRBV6-5 to TRBJ1-1; 7 nucleotides align to TRBD1. The V and J ends lost 6 bases and 7 bases, in that order; junction bases with no gene match: 8. Germline V gene data show CDR1 as MNHEY and CDR2 as SVGAGI. This CDR3 is built from 13 residues. The CDR3 here is CASRPETGREAFF. CDR3 in DNA: TGTGCCAGCAGACCCGAGACAGGGCGTGAAGCTTTCTTT.

The rearrangement joins TRBV10-3 to TRBJ1-2; no clear D gene. Germline lookup yields CDR1 ENHRY and CDR2 SYGVKD. Trimming took off 0 bases at V and 3 bases at J, with 8 bases between the two ends. The CDR3 is 14 amino acids. This CDR3 is CAISESWRDYGYTF. The CDR3 region has the DNA TGTGCCATCAGTGAGTCGTGGCGGGACTATGGCTACACCTTC.

The genes are TRBV7-2 and TRBJ2-3, with D perhaps TRBD2 (6 bases). V was clipped by 1 base and J by 5 bases, with 13 bases between them. The CDR3 has 15 residues. Germline CDR1 is SGHTA and CDR2 is FQGNSA. CDR3 nucleotides: TGTGCCAGCAGCTTAGTGGTCAGTAGCGGAGATACGCAGTATTTT. Protein product: CASSLVVSSGDTQYF.